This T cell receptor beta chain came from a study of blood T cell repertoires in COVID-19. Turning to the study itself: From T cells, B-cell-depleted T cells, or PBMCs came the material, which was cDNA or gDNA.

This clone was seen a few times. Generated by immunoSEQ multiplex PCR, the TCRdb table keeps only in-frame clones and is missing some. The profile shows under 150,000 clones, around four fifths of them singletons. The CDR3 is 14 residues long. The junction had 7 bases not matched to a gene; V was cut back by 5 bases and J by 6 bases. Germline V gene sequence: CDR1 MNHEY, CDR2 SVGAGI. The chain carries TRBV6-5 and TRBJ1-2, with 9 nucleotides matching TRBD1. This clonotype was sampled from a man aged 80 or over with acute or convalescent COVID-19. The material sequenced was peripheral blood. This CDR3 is CASSQQGARNGYTF. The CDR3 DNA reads TGTGCCAGCAGTCAACAGGGGGCGCGAAATGGCTACACCTTC.